The source of this T cell receptor beta chain is a study of beta chain features in type 1 diabetes. Study details: Over all samples combined, about 100,000,000 sorted cells were examined.

Study conclusions and caveats: With patients and controls alike, PCR might favor shorter templates to an equal degree. In all four CD4+ subsets, TCRB CDR3 length was significantly, moderately reduced in type 1 diabetes.

All of the isolated RNA was reverse transcribed, so expressed TCRB transcripts were sequenced. Repertoires were generated with immunoSEQ multiplex PCR, while TCRdb's copy carries only in-frame clones and drops some. The table has 250,000 to 350,000 clones, 15% seen once. V trimming: 3 bases; J trimming: 4 bases; junction bases outside the gene matches: 10. This CDR3 spans 18 amino acids. The germline CDR1 and CDR2 sequences are LNHNV and YYDKDF (reference sequence). Remarks on this clone: The antigen remains undetermined.

This TCR was sampled from a man aged 18 to 35 with type 1 diabetes. This chain links TRBV15 with TRBJ2-5; 14 nucleotides line up with TRBD2. Sequencing was performed on naive CD4+ T cells from blood. The CDR3 coding sequence is TGTGCCACCAGCAGGGGACTAGCGGGAGAGGCGGTCCGAGAGACCCAGTACTTC. It yields the protein CATSRGLAGEAVRETQYF.